This T cell receptor (beta chain) was obtained from a study of T cells expressing NK-cell markers. The CDR3 sequence is 13 residues long. Germline values: CDR1 SGHVS, CDR2 FQNEAQ. Reanalyzing the 5' RACE reads, TCRdb keeps one entry per CDR3 protein, without DNA. The sample table sets out 500,000 to 700,000 distinct CDR3 sequences. This TCR was sampled from a man between 18 and 29 years old in good health. Source material: blood T cells: a sorted CD56 or NKG2C T cell subset, CD4+ or CD8+ T cells, or bulk PBMC T cells (not recorded which). The chain links TRBV7-8 to TRBJ2-5; TCRdb indicates TRBD1, and absent DNA this call remains unverified. CDR3 region: CASSSRTPETQYF.